The 28 T cell receptor beta chains listed next were all sequenced from one sample in a study of T cells in Graves' hyperthyroidism and ophthalmopathy. Using RNA transcripts as the source, TCR beta CDR3 regions were amplified. The HTBI set primed first-round TCR CDR3 RT-PCR. TCRdb independently ran MiXCR on the multiplex PCR reads; one entry per CDR3 protein. The table shows a few hundred thousand distinct CDR3 sequences, with less than 25% occurring only once. Sequencing was done on a sample of blood. These receptors were obtained from a man younger than 30 with Graves' hyperthyroidism.

The V gene is TRBV5-1, the J gene TRBJ2-2; D gene ambiguous. Germline V gene data show CDR1 as SGHRS and CDR2 as YFSETQ. This CDR3 comprises 14 residues. V was clipped by 2 bases and J by 2 bases, with 7 bases between them. The CDR3 here is CASSLFDNTGELFF. The CDR3 coding sequence is TGCGCCAGCAGCTTATTTGATAACACCGGGGAGCTGTTTTTT.

This clonotype appeared many times. The genes are TRBV6-1 and TRBJ1-2; TRBD1 matches 7 bases. Looked up from germline, CDR1 is MNHNS and CDR2 is SASEGT. The CDR3 sequence is 13 residues long. The ends lost 7 bases at V and 4 bases at J; junction bases unmatched: 6. In nucleotides, the CDR3 is TGTGCCAGCACCAGGGACAGCAGCTATGGCTACACCTTC. Its translation: CASTRDSSYGYTF.

The chain uses TRBV6-4 and TRBJ2-2; D unresolved. V lost 4 bases and J 0 bases, leaving 12 bases between the germline ends. CDR3 length: 16 residues. CDR1 and CDR2 from the germline V gene are MRHNA and SNTAGT. This CDR3 reads CASSAYYFANTGELFF. The CDR3 coding sequence is TGTGCCAGCAGTGCCTACTACTTCGCGAACACCGGGGAGCTGTTTTTT.

To note about this clonotype: One end of the junction varies from germline; a read error may be responsible. The chain carries TRBV11-1 and TRBJ2-2; TRBD1 agrees at 11 bases. Germline assignment: CDR1 SGHAT and CDR2 FQDESV (reference sequence). The CDR3 contains 16 residues. The CDR3 protein is CASSLGQGARTGDLFF. Written as DNA, the CDR3 is TGTGCCAGCAGCCTCGGACAGGGGGCACGTACCGGGGATCTGTTTTTT.

The chain uses TRBV20-1 and TRBJ1-2, with 7 bases aligning to TRBD1. Germline CDR1 DFQATT, CDR2 SNEGSKA (reference sequence). V dropped 5 bases and J dropped 2; count of bases not matched to a gene: 14. The CDR3 covers 16 residues. Written as DNA, the CDR3 is TGCAGTGCTTACCGGGACAGCTACCTTCAGAACTATGGCTACACCTTC. Translating it yields CSAYRDSYLQNYGYTF.

This clonotype was observed many times. The chain links TRBV5-8 to TRBJ1-2; D is ambiguous. Germline CDR1 is SGHTS and CDR2 is YDEGEE. Trimming left V 0 bases short and J 4 bases short, with 13 bases between. The CDR3 runs 15 residues. The CDR3 loop reads CASSLGAGGPYGYTF. The DNA for the CDR3 is TGTGCCAGCAGCTTGGGAGCGGGCGGACCCTATGGCTACACCTTC.

This clonotype has just a few counts. V and J are TRBV5-7 and TRBJ1-2; TRBD1 agrees at 10 bases. TRBV5-7 falls under the ORF class, with uncertain function. The V and J ends lost 0 bases and 2 bases, in that order; junction bases with no gene match: 4. This CDR3 spans 16 amino acids. CDR3 protein: CASSLGTGGPNYGYTF. CDR3 DNA sequence: TGTGCCAGCAGCTTGGGGACAGGGGGTCCCAACTATGGCTACACCTTC.

Points on this clonotype: Being one base from a much bigger clone, this may be a read error. The rearrangement links TRBV10-3 to TRBJ2-2; D ambiguous. Germline V gene data show CDR1 as ENHRY and CDR2 as SYGVKD. V lost 3 bases and J lost 3, with 2 bases in between. CDR3 length: 12 residues. CDR3 sequence: CAISDDTGELFF. CDR3 in DNA: TGTGCCATCAGTGATGACACCGGGGAGCTGTTTTTT.

This clonotype was detected ten times or more. The rearrangement uses TRBV24-1 and TRBJ1-2, with D possibly TRBD1 on 5 matching bases. This CDR3 has 15 residues. V dropped 3 bases and J dropped 4 bases, with 14 bases sitting between them. CDR1 is KGHDR, CDR2 SFDVKD, per germline. In DNA form, the CDR3 reads TGTGCCACCAGTGATCCGCGCCAGGGCGGCTATGGCTACACCTTC. It is translated as CATSDPRQGGYGYTF.

Only a few counts were recorded for this clonotype. CDR3 in amino acids: CASAASAGETQYF. The DNA for the CDR3 is TGTGCCAGCGCAGCTAGCGCGGGAGAGACCCAGTACTTC. J is TRBJ2-5 and V is TRBV11-3; D is possibly TRBD2 (6 bases). Germline values: CDR1 SGHNT, CDR2 YENEEA. CDR3 length: 13 amino acids. V was pared by 8 bases and J by 4 bases, with 14 bases between.

This clonotype was picked up a small number of times. The rearrangement uses TRBV6-1 and TRBJ1-5; 8 nucleotides line up with TRBD1. The germline V gene encodes CDR1 MNHNS and CDR2 SASEGT. Trimming took 7 bases from V and 5 from J; bases not matched to a gene: 7. The CDR3 loop spans 14 amino acids. CDR3: CASTTGGDYQPQHF. The CDR3 DNA follows: TGTGCCAGCACTACAGGGGGTGACTATCAGCCCCAGCATTTT.

The chain carries TRBV5-5 and TRBJ2-5, with D unclear. CDR3 length: 13 amino acids. Germline-derived CDR1 and CDR2 are SGHKS and YYEKEE (reference sequence). V shed 4 bases and J shed 2 bases, with 9 bases lying between them. CDR3 protein: CASSAEGQETQYF. Here the CDR3 DNA reads TGTGCCAGCAGCGCGGAAGGACAAGAGACCCAGTACTTC.

This clonotype was seen more than once but under ten times. The gene calls are TRBV20-1 and TRBJ2-7; 8 nucleotides agree with TRBD2. In germline, CDR1 is DFQATT, CDR2 SNEGSKA (reference sequence). V was clipped by 0 bases and J by 4 bases; unmatched bases: 8. This CDR3 region has 15 residues. The CDR3 bases are TGCAGTGCTAGAGATTCTCGCGGGGGGATATACGAGCAGTACTTC. It yields the protein CSARDSRGGIYEQYF.

This chain joins TRBV3-1 and TRBJ1-1; D is undetermined. Trimming stripped 1 base from V and 1 base from J, with 4 bases between. The CDR3 contains 13 residues. CDR1 is LGHDT, CDR2 YNNKEL, per germline (reference sequence). CDR3: CASSQVKNTEAFF. CDR3 DNA sequence: TGTGCCAGCAGCCAAGTTAAGAACACTGAAGCTTTCTTT.

The CDR3 here is CASSRFPGQGETQYF. CDR3 coding DNA: TGCGCCAGCAGCCGGTTCCCCGGACAGGGGGAGACCCAGTACTTC. This sequence joins TRBV5-1 and TRBJ2-5; 9 bases are shared with TRBD1. Germline V gene lookup returns CDR1 SGHRS and CDR2 YFSETQ. The V gene end was trimmed by 4 bases and the J gene end by 5 bases; junction bases not matched to a gene: 9. The CDR3 sequence is 15 residues long.

This clonotype occurred many times. The chain combines TRBV19 with TRBJ2-5; perhaps TRBD2 as D (6 bases). CDR3 length equals 16 residues. Trimming stripped 4 bases from V and 2 bases from J, with 17 bases between. CDR1 and CDR2 from the germline V gene are LNHDA and SQIVND (reference sequence). In DNA, the CDR3 is TGTGCCAGTAGTAGGGGGGTGTGGAAGCGTCAAGAGACCCAGTACTTC. It encodes CASSRGVWKRQETQYF.

This clonotype was seen only once. A much larger clone differs from this one at a single base, so this may be a read error. The chain is built from TRBV29-1 and TRBJ2-5, with a tentative D call TRBD2 (5 bases). V was cut by 4 bases and J by 7 bases, with 13 bases left in between. Per the germline V gene, CDR1 is SQVTM and CDR2 is ANQGSEA. The CDR3 is made up of 12 amino acids. The CDR3 protein is CSVGGYGVTQYF. CDR3 nucleotide sequence: TGCAGCGTTGGAGGGTACGGCGTGACCCAGTACTTC.

This clonotype was seen repeatedly, ten times or more. The chain has TRBV20-1 and TRBJ2-5, with TRBD2 matching 13 bases. Trimming at V came to 7 bases and at J to 1 base, leaving 0 bases not matched to a gene. Germline CDR1 DFQATT, CDR2 SNEGSKA (reference sequence). The CDR3 totals 13 residues. CDR3 amino acids: CSGTSGGQETQYF. CDR3 nucleotide sequence: TGCAGTGGGACTAGCGGGGGCCAAGAGACCCAGTACTTC.

This clonotype was observed a handful of times. CDR3 bases: TGTGCCAGCTCAGCCCCTGGACTAGACCACGAGCAGTACTTC. Translation: CASSAPGLDHEQYF. The chain combines TRBV18 with TRBJ2-7; 7 bases map to TRBD2. Germline-derived CDR1 and CDR2 are KGHSH and LQKENI. V shed 5 bases, J shed 5 bases, and the junction held 9 bases outside the gene matches. The CDR3 loop spans 14 amino acids.

The gene calls are TRBV12-3 or TRBV12-4 and TRBJ2-4; TRBD2 might be the D (6 bases). The CDR3 spans 14 residues. Trimming took 3 bases from V and 3 from J, leaving 9 bases between them. The CDR3 spells CASSLGGLKNIQYF. CDR3 bases: TGTGCCAGCAGTTTGGGGGGACTCAAAAACATTCAGTACTTC.

This clonotype came up many times. The rearrangement joins TRBV6-2 or TRBV6-3 to TRBJ2-7; D possibly corresponds to TRBD1 (6 bases). CDR1 is MNHEY and CDR2 is SVGEGT in the germline V gene. CDR3 length equals 14 residues. The V end lost 5 bases, the J end lost 1 base, and 12 bases lay between the germline ends. The CDR3 loop reads CASSPEDSSYEQYF. The CDR3 DNA follows: TGTGCCAGCAGTCCCGAGGACAGTTCCTACGAGCAGTACTTC.

In this sample, this clonotype turned up many times. The chain couples TRBV5-1 to TRBJ2-2; no clear D gene. The germline gives CDR1 SGHRS, CDR2 YFSETQ. Trimming cost V 1 base and J 0 bases, with 4 bases left between them. The CDR3 is 14 residues long. The CDR3 here is CASSLNPNTGELFF. For the CDR3, the DNA is TGCGCCAGCAGCTTGAATCCGAACACCGGGGAGCTGTTTTTT.

This clonotype was observed a handful of times. The rearrangement joins TRBV11-2 to TRBJ2-4, with D possibly matching TRBD2 (5 bases). Germline CDR1 reads SGHAT; CDR2 reads FQNNGV. This CDR3 is built from 16 residues. Deletions cut 3 bases from V and 8 bases from J, with 20 bases between. CDR3 DNA sequence: TGTGCCAGCAGCTTGGGAGAACACGGTCTGACCGACATTCAGTACTTC. Its protein is CASSLGEHGLTDIQYF. Full variable domain (outside the CDR3, taken from reference TRBV11-2 and TRBJ2-4): EAGVAQSPRYKIIEKRQSVAFWCNPISGHATLYWYQQILGQGPKLLIQFQNNGVVDDSQLPKDRFSAERLKGVDSTLKIQPAKLEDSAVYLCASSLGEHGLTDIQYFGAGTRLSVL.

A single count supports this clonotype. The chain is built from TRBV15 and TRBJ2-5, with D uncertain. Germline CDR1 reads LNHNV; CDR2 reads YYDKDF (reference sequence). CDR3 length equals 16 residues. Trimming shortened V by 2 bases and J by 5 bases, and 18 bases separated the two germline ends. CDR3 amino acids: CATSRRLVGPSETQYF. The CDR3, as DNA: TGTGCCACCAGCAGACGCCTCGTCGGGCCATCCGAGACCCAGTACTTC.

V is TRBV28 and J is TRBJ2-2; the match to TRBD2 covers 13 bases. Germline CDR1 and CDR2: MDHEN and SYDVKM. This CDR3 spans 18 amino acids. With V trimmed by 6 bases and J by 4 bases, 11 bases remained unmatched. The CDR3 DNA sequence: TGTGCCAGCAGCTATCCTAATACTAGCGGGGGGGCCACCGGGGAGCTGTTTTTT. Its translation: CASSYPNTSGGATGELFF.

This clonotype was found once. The J gene is TRBJ1-2, the V gene TRBV6-5; D is possibly TRBD1 (6 bases). Germline CDR1 is MNHEY and CDR2 is SVGAGI. The V and J ends lost 0 bases and 3 bases respectively, with 11 bases between them. The CDR3 has 15 residues. The CDR3 reads CASSYSGQRDYGYTF. Here the CDR3 DNA reads TGTGCCAGCAGTTACTCTGGACAGCGCGACTATGGCTACACCTTC.

CDR3 residues: CATRPGHSSSNYGYTF. The CDR3 DNA reads TGTGCCACAAGACCGGGACACAGTTCATCTAACTATGGCTACACCTTC. The V call is TRBV10-3, the J call TRBJ1-2, with D maybe TRBD1 (6 bases). From germline, CDR1 is ENHRY and CDR2 SYGVKD. The CDR3 length is 16 residues. V lost 10 bases, J lost 0 bases, and 21 bases lay in between.

The V and J genes are TRBV3-1 and TRBJ1-2; D is unresolved. Germline CDR1 is LGHDT and CDR2 is YNNKEL (reference sequence). Trimming stripped 0 bases from V and 5 bases from J, with 16 bases between. The CDR3 covers 16 residues. CDR3 protein: CASSQDSGRVWYGYTF. Written as DNA, the CDR3 is TGTGCCAGCAGCCAAGATTCCGGTAGGGTTTGGTATGGCTACACCTTC.